This passage covers 29 T cell receptor beta chains from one sample sequenced in a study of naive and memory T cell subsets. Study conclusions and caveats: Naive repertoires, especially CD8, held a few larger clonotypes, possibly memory cells re-expressing CD45RA.

These receptors have no known antigen. The beta constant-region primer was an equimolar mix of two oligonucleotides covering TRBC1 and TRBC2. Ligated cDNA was amplified by four rounds of PCR with nested alpha and beta constant-region primers and SP2. MiXCR, applied by TCRdb to the UMI-ligation and nested PCR reads, yields one record per CDR3 protein. The sample contains some 82,000 distinct CDR3 sequences, around 11% of which appear only once. Material: naive CD4+ T cells from blood. The receptors come from a human donor in good health.

This clonotype was recorded at least ten times. The J gene is TRBJ2-1, the V gene TRBV5-6, with D tentatively TRBD2 (6 bases). The V gene lost 5 bases and the J gene lost 12 bases, with 15 bases spanning the gap. The germline gives CDR1 SGHDT, CDR2 YYEEEE. This CDR3 has 12 residues. The CDR3 sequence: CASSRRLVGQFF. For the CDR3, the DNA is TGTGCCAGCAGTCGCCGACTAGTAGGGCAGTTCTTC.

This clonotype was found a few times. In nucleotides, the CDR3 is TGTGCCAGCAGCCAGGGACAGGCTAACACCGGGGAGCTGTTTTTT. Protein product: CASSQGQANTGELFF. The chain combines TRBV3-1 with TRBJ2-2, with TRBD1 matching 8 bases. The CDR3 has 15 amino acids. J gave up 2 bases and V 3 bases, and 2 bases lay outside the gene matches. The germline V gene has CDR1 LGHDT and CDR2 YNNKEL (reference sequence).

Many counts were recorded for this clonotype. This sequence joins TRBV7-9 and TRBJ2-3, with D possibly TRBD2 on 6 matching bases. The germline V gene encodes CDR1 SEHNR and CDR2 FQNEAQ (reference sequence). CDR3 size: 13 residues. Trimming shortened V by 5 bases and J by 4 bases, and 10 bases separated the two germline ends. The CDR3 here is CASSLTSADTQYF. The CDR3 DNA sequence: TGTGCCAGCAGCCTGACTAGTGCAGATACGCAGTATTTT.

This clonotype has at least ten counts. The J gene is TRBJ2-3, the V gene TRBV4-2; D is ambiguous. This CDR3 has 12 amino acids. Germline-derived CDR1 and CDR2 are LGHNA and YNFKEQ. V lost 1 base, J lost 6 bases, and 5 bases lay in between. The CDR3 DNA reads as TGTGCCAGCAGCCAAGGTGGTGATACGCAGTATTTT. It is translated as CASSQGGDTQYF.

The chain joins TRBV14 to TRBJ2-7; D possibly corresponds to TRBD1 (5 bases). CDR1 is SGHDN, CDR2 FVKESK, per germline. Trimming removed 1 base at V and 10 bases at J, with 11 bases between. This CDR3 is 12 amino acids long. CDR3 DNA sequence: TGTGCCAGCAGCCAAGGTCCCAGGGTACAGTACTTC. Protein: CASSQGPRVQYF.

This clonotype was seen a handful of times. J is TRBJ2-3 and V is TRBV21-1; the D call TRBD1 from the table was never checked on the DNA. TRBV21-1 is designated a pseudogene. The CDR3 contains 15 residues. DNA of the CDR3: TGTGCCAGCAGCAACTCCCCCTCGCCCACAGATACGCAGTATTTT. Translation gives CASSNSPSPTDTQYF.

This clonotype has a handful of counts. The rearrangement uses TRBV6-2 or TRBV6-3 and TRBJ2-1, with a possible D match to TRBD2 (6 bases). Germline V gives CDR1 MNHEY, CDR2 SVGEGT. Trimming removed 2 bases from V and 3 bases from J, with 11 bases in between. CDR3 length equals 15 residues. CDR3 residues: CASSYAGSVYNEQFF. Here the CDR3 DNA reads TGTGCCAGCAGTTACGCGGGGAGCGTCTACAATGAGCAGTTCTTC.

This clonotype has just a few counts. V gene TRBV7-3 combines with J gene TRBJ2-1; 9 nucleotides agree with TRBD1. The CDR3 is 14 amino acids. Germline V gene sequence: CDR1 SGHTA, CDR2 FQGTGA. After removal of 0 bases from V and 9 bases from J, the junction contained 3 bases not matched to a gene. Here the CDR3 reads CASSLTGTGSEQFF. The CDR3, as DNA: TGTGCCAGCAGCTTAACCGGGACAGGGTCTGAGCAGTTCTTC.

This clonotype was seen at least ten times. The V and J genes are TRBV18 and TRBJ2-7; 11 positions match TRBD2. V trimming: 3 bases; J trimming: 4 bases; junction bases outside the gene matches: 2. The CDR3 covers 14 residues. CDR1 is KGHSH and CDR2 is LQKENI in the germline V gene. This chain's CDR3 is CASSPGTSGYEQYF. CDR3 nucleotide sequence: TGTGCCAGCTCACCGGGGACTAGCGGATACGAGCAGTACTTC.

The gene calls are TRBV12-3 or TRBV12-4 and TRBJ2-3; D remains ambiguous. This CDR3 region has 10 residues. V lost 3 bases, J lost 7 bases, and 2 bases lay in between. CDR3 amino acids: CASSLYTQYF. As DNA, the CDR3 is TGTGCCAGCAGTTTGTATACGCAGTATTTT.

This clonotype was counted between two and nine times. The chain recombines TRBV19 with TRBJ1-5; TRBD1 aligns across 7 bases. Unmatched junction bases numbered 3, after V lost 9 bases and J lost 1 base. The length of the CDR3 is 13 residues. Per the germline V gene, CDR1 is LNHDA and CDR2 is SQIVND (reference sequence). The DNA for the CDR3 is TGTGCCAGCATGGGACAGAGCAATCAGCCCCAGCATTTT. Translating it yields CASMGQSNQPQHF.

This clonotype was detected many times. The chain uses TRBV18 and TRBJ2-3; D not certain. V lost 6 bases, J lost 2 bases, and 9 bases lay in between. Germline CDR1 and CDR2: KGHSH and LQKENI. The CDR3 runs 13 residues. The CDR3 coding sequence is TGTGCCAGCTCTCCCGGATCCACAGATACGCAGTATTTT. Its protein product is CASSPGSTDTQYF. Looking up the rest from reference TRBV18 and TRBJ2-3 gives the full variable domain: NAGVMQNPRHLVRRRGQEARLRCSPMKGHSHVYWYRQLPEEGLKFMVYLQKENIIDESGMPKERFSAEFPKEGPSILRIQQVVRGDSAAYFCASSPGSTDTQYFGPGTRLTVL.

This clonotype has only a few counts. V usage is TRBV29-1 and J usage is TRBJ1-1; the D is unclear. CDR1 is SQVTM, CDR2 ANQGSEA, per germline. The ends were cut back, 1 base at V and 2 bases at J, with 11 bases in the middle. The CDR3 consists of 14 residues. CDR3 residues: CSVEVTGSNTEAFF. DNA of the CDR3: TGCAGCGTTGAAGTTACGGGCAGCAACACTGAAGCTTTCTTT.

The chain carries TRBV24-1 and TRBJ1-1; D ambiguous. Germline-derived CDR1 and CDR2 are KGHDR and SFDVKD. V lost 3 bases, J lost 6 bases, and 7 bases lay in between. The CDR3 sequence is 12 residues long. CDR3 nucleotide sequence: TGTGCCACCAGTGATCCAGACGCTGAAGCTTTCTTT. This sequence encodes CATSDPDAEAFF.

J is TRBJ2-1 and V is TRBV7-9; D perhaps matches TRBD1 (5 bases). Germline-derived CDR1 and CDR2 are SEHNR and FQNEAQ (reference sequence). The CDR3 is 15 residues long. Deletions cut 5 bases from V and 0 bases from J, with 11 bases between. CDR3 bases: TGTGCCAGCAGCCTACCGACAGACTCCTACAATGAGCAGTTCTTC. This translates into CASSLPTDSYNEQFF.

This clonotype was counted between two and nine times. The rearrangement joins TRBV19 to TRBJ1-2, with 8 positions matching TRBD1. The CDR3 is made up of 12 amino acids. Trimming removed 6 bases from V and 6 bases from J; junction bases left unmatched: 3. Germline V CDR1 and CDR2: LNHDA, SQIVND (reference sequence). In nucleotides, the CDR3 is TGTGCCAGTAGGGACAGGGTTAATGGCTACACCTTC. It specifies CASRDRVNGYTF.

The genes are TRBV5-6 and TRBJ1-2; 7 bases are shared with TRBD1. J was trimmed by 5 bases and V by 5 bases; bases with no gene match: 6. Germline V gives CDR1 SGHDT, CDR2 YYEEEE. CDR3 length: 13 amino acids. The CDR3 here is CASRPGQKYGYTF. CDR3 sequence (DNA): TGTGCCAGCAGGCCGGGACAGAAATATGGCTACACCTTC.

The chain combines TRBV20-1 with TRBJ2-7; possible D gene TRBD2, 5 bases. In germline, CDR1 is DFQATT, CDR2 SNEGSKA (reference sequence). Trimming took 0 bases from V and 2 from J, leaving 8 bases between them. The CDR3 loop spans 13 amino acids. Here the CDR3 DNA reads TGCAGTGCTAGAGATCAACTAGCCTACGAGCAGTACTTC. It yields the protein CSARDQLAYEQYF.

This clonotype was recorded many times. The chain carries TRBV24-1 and TRBJ2-3, with 8 bases aligning to TRBD2. CDR3 length: 16 amino acids. Germline V gene sequence: CDR1 KGHDR, CDR2 SFDVKD. V shed 3 bases and J 2 bases; nucleotides not matched to a gene: 6. The CDR3 sequence: CATSDRSGDATDTQYF. CDR3 bases: TGTGCCACCAGTGATCGTAGCGGGGACGCCACAGATACGCAGTATTTT.

Many counts were recorded for this clonotype. The gene calls are TRBV6-6 and TRBJ2-3; 8 nucleotides line up with TRBD2. CDR1 is MNHNY and CDR2 is SVGAGI in the germline V gene (reference sequence). This CDR3 spans 14 amino acids. The V and J ends lost 8 bases and 4 bases, in that order; junction bases with no gene match: 8. CDR3 amino acids: CASGGLVVPDTQYF. DNA for the CDR3: TGTGCCAGCGGGGGACTAGTTGTGCCAGATACGCAGTATTTT.

This chain joins TRBV7-2 and TRBJ2-3; the D gene is possibly TRBD1 (6 bases). Trimming removed 3 bases at V and 2 bases at J, with 15 bases between. Germline V lookup: CDR1 SGHTA, CDR2 FQGNSA. The CDR3 has 16 amino acids. CDR3 amino acids: CASSFVGDKDTDTQYF. The CDR3, as DNA: TGTGCCAGCAGCTTTGTCGGGGACAAGGACACAGATACGCAGTATTTT.

The chain carries TRBV6-6 and TRBJ1-1; no reliable D call. The germline V gene encodes CDR1 MNHNY and CDR2 SVGAGI (reference sequence). The CDR3 has 13 amino acids. V lost 2 bases and J 8 bases, leaving 12 bases between the germline ends. DNA of the CDR3: TGTGCCAGCAGTTACGTGGGGTCAGTAGAAGCTTTCTTT. Protein product: CASSYVGSVEAFF.

The genes are TRBV27 and TRBJ2-7; a possible D gene is TRBD2 (5 bases). The CDR3 runs 15 residues. Germline V gene data show CDR1 as MNHEY and CDR2 as SMNVEV (reference sequence). V gave up 3 bases and J gave up 7 bases, with 19 bases separating them. CDR3 coding DNA: TGTGCCAGCAGTTTCGGATTCCTCCGTAGAGGGGAGCAGTACTTC. The encoded protein is CASSFGFLRRGEQYF.

This clonotype came up a few times. The rearrangement joins TRBV4-3 to TRBJ2-5; TRBD2 might be the D (7 bases). From germline, CDR1 is LGHNA and CDR2 YSLEER. The V gene lost 4 bases and the J gene lost 5 bases, with 23 bases spanning the gap. CDR3 length: 17 residues. This CDR3 reads CASSPGGLVSKGETQYF. The CDR3 coding sequence is TGCGCCAGCAGCCCCGGGGGGCTAGTCTCCAAAGGGGAGACCCAGTACTTC.

CDR3 bases: TGTGCCAGCAGCTCTGGACTAGCGGGAGGGTGGGTGTCTGTGAAGAACACAGATACGCAGTATTTT. This gives the protein CASSSGLAGGWVSVKNTDTQYF. This chain connects TRBV7-9 to TRBJ2-3; 15 bases are a match to TRBD2. The CDR3 runs 22 residues. Germline V gives CDR1 SEHNR, CDR2 FQNEAQ (reference sequence). J gave up 2 bases and V 4 bases, and 19 bases lay outside the gene matches.

This clonotype was counted between two and nine times. This chain links TRBV28 with TRBJ2-3; 7 bases align to TRBD2. Germline V CDR1 and CDR2: MDHEN, SYDVKM. The CDR3 has 14 amino acids. Unmatched junction bases numbered 6, after V lost 5 bases and J lost 4 bases. Written as DNA, the CDR3 is TGTGCCAGCAGTCCGGCGGGAGTGCCAGATACGCAGTATTTT. This encodes CASSPAGVPDTQYF.

This clonotype was counted ten times or more. The genes are TRBV4-3 and TRBJ2-7, with D unresolved. Germline V gives CDR1 LGHNA, CDR2 YSLEER. The CDR3 has 13 residues. V was clipped by 1 base and J by 9 bases, with 13 bases between them. Here the CDR3 DNA reads TGCGCCAGCAGCCAAGTTAGGGAAATGGGGCAGTACTTC. Translating gives CASSQVREMGQYF.

The chain uses TRBV2 and TRBJ2-3, with 11 bases lining up with TRBD2. The germline V gene has CDR1 SNHLY and CDR2 FYNNEI. The V segment lost 7 bases and the J segment 0 bases; nucleotides outside the gene matches: 3. This CDR3 comprises 15 residues. The DNA for the CDR3 is TGTGCCAGCACCGGGACTAGCGGTAGCACAGATACGCAGTATTTT. Its translation: CASTGTSGSTDTQYF. Combining the CDR3 with reference TRBV2 and TRBJ2-3 gives the whole variable domain EPEVTQTPSHQVTQMGQEVILRCVPISNHLYFYWYRQILGQKVEFLVSFYNNEISEKSEIFDDQFSVERPDGSNFTLKIRSTKLEDSAMYFCASTGTSGSTDTQYFGPGTRLTVL.

Ten or more counts support this clonotype. The J gene is TRBJ2-5, the V gene TRBV20-1; tentatively, D is TRBD1 or TRBD2 (5 bases each). The CDR3 consists of 14 residues. V lost 2 bases and J lost 1, with 11 bases in between. Germline CDR1 reads DFQATT; CDR2 reads SNEGSKA (reference sequence). This CDR3 reads CSARKDGGQETQYF. The DNA for the CDR3 is TGCAGTGCTAGAAAAGATGGGGGCCAAGAGACCCAGTACTTC.